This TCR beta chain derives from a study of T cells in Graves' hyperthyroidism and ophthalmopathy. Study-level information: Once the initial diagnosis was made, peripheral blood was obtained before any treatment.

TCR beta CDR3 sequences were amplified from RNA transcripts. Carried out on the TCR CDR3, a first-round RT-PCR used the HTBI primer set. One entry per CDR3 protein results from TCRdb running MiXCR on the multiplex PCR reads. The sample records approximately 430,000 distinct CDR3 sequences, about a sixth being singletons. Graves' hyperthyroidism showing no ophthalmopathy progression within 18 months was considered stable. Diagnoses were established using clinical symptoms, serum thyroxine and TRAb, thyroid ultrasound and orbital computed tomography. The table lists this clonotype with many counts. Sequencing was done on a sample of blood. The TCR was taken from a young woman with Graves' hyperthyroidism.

CDR3 coding DNA: TGTGCCAGCAGCTTAGTTACGGGGGGACCCTACGAGCAGTACTTC. It translates to CASSLVTGGPYEQYF. The chain links TRBV11-2 to TRBJ2-7; 7 bases are shared with TRBD2. Germline-derived CDR1 and CDR2 are SGHAT and FQNNGV. This CDR3 has 15 residues. The V and J ends lost 1 base and 2 bases, in that order; junction bases with no gene match: 5. The whole variable domain, remainder taken from reference TRBV11-2 and TRBJ2-7, is EAGVAQSPRYKIIEKRQSVAFWCNPISGHATLYWYQQILGQGPKLLIQFQNNGVVDDSQLPKDRFSAERLKGVDSTLKIQPAKLEDSAVYLCASSLVTGGPYEQYFGPGTRLTVT.